This T cell receptor beta chain was profiled in a study of PD-1 blockade in mismatch repair-deficient tumors. Study at large: Patients had over 10 mismatch repair-deficient cancer types, all previously treated and progressing. Study-wide findings and caveats: Rapid post-treatment expansion, then contraction, generally preceding radiologic response, marked tumor-resident clones.

Comments on this clone: Its antigen is currently unknown.

Every patient had mismatch repair deficiency by PCR or immunohistochemistry. TCR sequencing covered three patients who responded to pembrolizumab. The data were produced by immunoSEQ multiplex PCR, yet TCRdb's version contains in-frame clones alone and is incomplete. The sample lists 40,000 or so clones, approximately 83% seen once, with around 0.99% in the top ten. After removal of 2 bases from V and 4 bases from J, the junction contained 16 bases not matched to a gene. This CDR3 spans 19 amino acids. Germline V lookup: CDR1 MDHEN, CDR2 SYDVKM. This chain joins TRBV28 and TRBJ2-5; 10 bases are a match to TRBD2. Sequenced here: PBMCs, sampled 38 to 40 weeks after starting pembrolizumab. The receptor was derived from an adult with mismatch repair-deficient cancer. In DNA form, the CDR3 reads TGTGCCAGCAGTTTACGGGGCTGGTCTAGCGGGAGTCGTAGAGAGACCCAGTACTTC. Translation gives CASSLRGWSSGSRRETQYF.